Below, 23 T cell receptor beta chains from the same sample are listed, as sequenced in a study of post-analysis software for immune sequencing data (dated by TCRdb to the mid-2010s). The paper's findings and limits, for the study overall: A handful of TRBV segments, including TRBV5-6, TRBV5-1 and TRBV20-1, were significantly more frequent in patients than controls.

These receptors have no identified antigens. Library construction relied on PCR. TCRdb records Illumina HiSeq 2500 as the sequencer. Unique molecular identifiers were incorporated into TCR beta cDNA libraries to reduce PCR and sequencing biases. TCRdb took the public reads, trimmed them with fastp at Q25, ran MiXCR for clone calling and kept in-frame beta chains. Rows are combined by CDR3 protein, so each entry shows the most common genes and DNA. The sample contains 550,000 to 700,000 distinct CDR3 sequences, about 40% of them found a single time. The ten biggest clones cover over 1.5% of the sample. The sample comprised blood. The source of these receptors is a girl between 10 and 17 years old with multiple sclerosis.

Only a few counts were recorded for this clonotype. CDR3 loop: CASSALDTQYF. As DNA, the CDR3 is TGTGCCAGCAGTGCGTTGGATACGCAGTATTTT. The chain carries TRBV2 and TRBJ2-3, with no clear D. Germline V lookup: CDR1 SNHLY, CDR2 FYNNEI. V lost 4 bases and J 6 bases, leaving 5 bases between the germline ends. This CDR3 is 11 amino acids long. Full variable domain (outside the CDR3, taken from reference TRBV2 and TRBJ2-3): EPEVTQTPSHQVTQMGQEVILRCVPISNHLYFYWYRQILGQKVEFLVSFYNNEISEKSEIFDDQFSVERPDGSNFTLKIRSTKLEDSAMYFCASSALDTQYFGPGTRLTVL.

The CDR3 coding sequence is TGTGCCACCAGTGATTCCAGGGGAACTAATGAAAAACTGTTTTTT. Its protein product is CATSDSRGTNEKLFF. This chain joins TRBV24-1 and TRBJ1-4, with D maybe TRBD1 (6 bases). The V gene lost 2 bases and the J gene lost 1 base, with 7 bases spanning the gap. The CDR3 contains 15 residues. The germline gives CDR1 KGHDR, CDR2 SFDVKD.

This clonotype appeared a few times. The chain is built from TRBV5-5 and TRBJ2-1, with D possibly matching TRBD2 (5 bases). The CDR3 contains 16 residues. The ends were cut back, 3 bases at V and 7 bases at J, with 20 bases in the middle. CDR1 is SGHKS, CDR2 YYEKEE, per germline (reference sequence). This CDR3 reads CASSSPLGLVANEQFF. The DNA for the CDR3 is TGTGCCAGCAGCTCCCCACTAGGGTTAGTTGCAAATGAGCAGTTCTTC.

This sequence joins TRBV12-3 or TRBV12-4 and TRBJ1-5; D not certain. V was trimmed by 7 bases and J by 6 bases, leaving 10 bases between them. The CDR3 is 12 amino acids. This chain's CDR3 is CASTIGVQPQHF. DNA for the CDR3: TGTGCCAGCACCATTGGGGTTCAGCCCCAGCATTTT.

The J gene is TRBJ2-1, the V gene TRBV11-3; TRBD2 is a possible D gene (5 bases). V lost 1 base and J 2 bases, leaving 12 bases between the germline ends. The CDR3 sequence is 16 residues long. Germline CDR1 reads SGHNT; CDR2 reads YENEEA. The CDR3 nucleotides are TGTGCCAGCAGCTTAGTTGGAGGACCGACCTACAATGAGCAGTTCTTC. Its protein product is CASSLVGGPTYNEQFF.

The chain has TRBV6-5 and TRBJ2-5, with D hard to call. CDR1 is MNHEY and CDR2 is SVGAGI in the germline V gene. This CDR3 region has 12 residues. V lost 2 bases and J 11 bases, leaving 12 bases between the germline ends. CDR3 region: CASSYPAGEQYF. The DNA for the CDR3 is TGTGCCAGCAGTTACCCCGCTGGAGAGCAGTACTTC.

In this sample, this clonotype turned up once. The rearrangement links TRBV10-3 to TRBJ1-2; D is perhaps TRBD1 (5 bases). CDR3 size: 12 residues. V shed 8 bases and J shed 6 bases, with 13 bases lying between them. The germline V gene has CDR1 ENHRY and CDR2 SYGVKD. The CDR3: CAIGGLRNGYTF. The CDR3 coding sequence is TGTGCCATCGGGGGTTTACGGAATGGCTACACCTTC.

The chain links TRBV12-3 or TRBV12-4 to TRBJ2-1; 7 nucleotides agree with TRBD1. This CDR3 spans 16 amino acids. Germline trimming cut 5 bases from V and 2 bases from J; bases unmatched to any gene: 9. In DNA, the CDR3 is TGTGCCAGCAGTCCTGGGACAGCCCCTGCCTACAATGAGCAGTTCTTC. Encoded protein: CASSPGTAPAYNEQFF.

The chain couples TRBV7-2 to TRBJ1-2; D perhaps matches TRBD1 (5 bases). The V gene lost 5 bases and the J gene lost 4 bases, with 11 bases spanning the gap. The CDR3 covers 13 residues. Germline-derived CDR1 and CDR2 are SGHTA and FQGNSA. Here the CDR3 reads CASSEGRPYGYTF. Here the CDR3 DNA reads TGTGCCAGCAGCGAGGGACGGCCCTATGGCTACACCTTC.

This sequence joins TRBV5-1 and TRBJ1-2, with D possibly matching TRBD1 (5 bases). This CDR3 contains 14 residues. Trimming stripped 3 bases from V and 4 bases from J, with 13 bases between. Looked up from germline, CDR1 is SGHRS and CDR2 is YFSETQ. The chain's CDR3 is CASSWGTECYGYTF. For the CDR3, the DNA is TGCGCCAGCAGCTGGGGGACCGAATGCTATGGCTACACCTTC.

The chain joins TRBV6-5 to TRBJ2-7; TRBD1 aligns across 7 bases. This CDR3 spans 15 amino acids. Germline CDR1 and CDR2: MNHEY and SVGAGI. Trimming at V came to 5 bases and at J to 0 bases, leaving 7 bases not matched to a gene. The CDR3 region is CASSTGQLSSYEQYF. As DNA, the CDR3 is TGTGCCAGCAGTACGGGACAGCTGAGCTCCTACGAGCAGTACTTC.

The rearrangement links TRBV10-3 to TRBJ2-6, with 9 bases matching TRBD1. CDR1 and CDR2 from the germline V gene are ENHRY and SYGVKD. This CDR3 has 17 amino acids. Losses at the gene ends were 0 bases for V and 4 bases for J; bases not matched to a gene: 4. The CDR3 sequence is CAISESRTGAGANVLTF. The DNA of the CDR3 is TGTGCCATCAGTGAGTCAAGGACAGGGGCCGGGGCCAACGTCCTGACTTTC.

The J gene is TRBJ2-1, the V gene TRBV4-1, with 8 bases identical to TRBD1. V lost 6 bases to trimming and J lost 4 bases; unmatched junction nucleotides: 11. Per germline, CDR1 MGHRA and CDR2 YSYEKL. The CDR3 runs to 16 residues. Written as DNA, the CDR3 is TGCGCCAGCAGTAACAGGGGGGCAGGTAAATACAATGAGCAGTTCTTC. Residues: CASSNRGAGKYNEQFF.

This clonotype was detected only a few times. The V gene is TRBV24-1, the J gene TRBJ1-1; D remains unclear. CDR3 size: 13 residues. CDR1 is KGHDR and CDR2 is SFDVKD in the germline V gene. The V end lost 4 bases, the J end lost 5 bases, and 10 bases lay between the germline ends. CDR3 in DNA: TGTGCCACCAGTGAACCGGATGGGACTGAAGCTTTCTTT. Residues: CATSEPDGTEAFF.

The chain couples TRBV7-8 to TRBJ1-2; 7 nucleotides match TRBD1. Germline CDR1 and CDR2: SGHVS and FQNEAQ. Trimming took 1 base from V and 5 from J; bases not matched to a gene: 10. This CDR3 contains 16 residues. The chain's CDR3 is CASSLGSETGMYGYTF. The CDR3 DNA reads TGTGCCAGCAGCTTAGGTTCTGAGACAGGGATGTATGGCTACACCTTC.

This chain connects TRBV4-1 to TRBJ2-1; no clear D gene. The CDR3 spans 14 residues. Germline V gene sequence: CDR1 MGHRA, CDR2 YSYEKL. V was shortened by 0 bases and J by 6 bases, with 9 bases between the two germline ends. The CDR3 loop is CASSQDNSLNEQFF. The CDR3 nucleotides are TGCGCCAGCAGCCAAGATAACAGCCTCAATGAGCAGTTCTTC.

This clonotype has only a few counts. The chain couples TRBV11-1 to TRBJ2-7; TRBD1 matches at 7 bases. This CDR3 has 16 amino acids. With 2 bases clipped from V and 2 bases from J, the junction kept 9 bases outside the gene matches. Germline assignment: CDR1 SGHAT and CDR2 FQDESV (reference sequence). The CDR3 here is CASSLFEGQATYEQYF. CDR3 bases: TGTGCCAGCAGCTTATTCGAAGGACAGGCTACCTACGAGCAGTACTTC. The full variable domain, its missing parts supplied by reference TRBV11-1 and TRBJ2-7, is EAEVAQSPRYKITEKSQAVAFWCDPISGHATLYWYRQILGQGPELLVQFQDESVVDDSQLPKDRFSAERLKGVDSTLKIQPAELGDSAMYLCASSLFEGQATYEQYFGPGTRLTVT.

The sample holds a few counts of this clonotype. J is TRBJ2-5 and V is TRBV5-1, with TRBD2 identical over 8 bases. Germline V gene sequence: CDR1 SGHRS, CDR2 YFSETQ. V trimming: 4 bases; J trimming: 2 bases; junction bases outside the gene matches: 7. The CDR3 is 15 residues long. The CDR3 loop reads CASSAGTSLQETQYF. In DNA, the CDR3 is TGCGCCAGCAGCGCGGGGACTAGTCTACAAGAGACCCAGTACTTC. The complete variable domain, with remaining parts taken from reference TRBV5-1 and TRBJ2-5, reads KAGVTQTPRYLIKTRGQQVTLSCSPISGHRSVSWYQQTPGQGLQFLFEYFSETQRNKGNFPGRFSGRQFSNSRSEMNVSTLELGDSALYLCASSAGTSLQETQYFGPGTRLLVL.

This clonotype was picked up a small number of times. The J gene is TRBJ2-5, the V gene TRBV10-3; 9 bases are a match to TRBD1. CDR3 length: 13 residues. Germline values: CDR1 ENHRY, CDR2 SYGVKD. J was trimmed by 4 bases and V by 10 bases; bases with no gene match: 7. CDR3 in amino acids: CATTSGQGETQYF. The CDR3 region has the DNA TGTGCCACCACCTCGGGACAGGGAGAGACCCAGTACTTC.

V usage is TRBV12-3 or TRBV12-4 and J usage is TRBJ2-3; 9 bases fit TRBD2. CDR3 length equals 15 residues. Losses at the gene ends were 7 bases for V and 6 bases for J; bases not matched to a gene: 11. DNA for the CDR3: TGTGCCAGCATCCCAAGACTAGCGGAGGGGGATACGCAGTATTTT. It is translated as CASIPRLAEGDTQYF.

This clonotype was found a few times. The chain uses TRBV7-3 and TRBJ1-2; a possible D gene is TRBD1 (5 bases). The CDR3 covers 14 residues. The V and J ends lost 0 bases and 7 bases respectively, with 12 bases between them. In germline, CDR1 is SGHTA, CDR2 FQGTGA. The CDR3 reads CASSLTAEGSGYTF. The DNA for the CDR3 is TGTGCCAGCAGCTTAACGGCGGAGGGGTCTGGCTACACCTTC.

This chain links TRBV10-3 with TRBJ1-2; the D gene is possibly TRBD1 (6 bases). Trimming took off 6 bases at V and 2 bases at J, with 13 bases between the two ends. CDR1 is ENHRY and CDR2 is SYGVKD in the germline V gene. This CDR3 has 14 amino acids. CDR3 in DNA: TGTGCCATCAGCAGGGATAGGGGGAACTATGGCTACACCTTC. Its translation is CAISRDRGNYGYTF.

The chain links TRBV3-1 to TRBJ2-1; D is unclear. The CDR3 length is 12 residues. Looked up from germline, CDR1 is LGHDT and CDR2 is YNNKEL (reference sequence). Trimming removed 0 bases from V and 9 bases from J, with 6 bases in between. The CDR3 loop is CASSQEGSEQFF. In DNA, the CDR3 is TGTGCCAGCAGCCAAGAAGGTAGTGAGCAGTTCTTC.